These 21 T cell receptor beta chains originate from one sample sequenced in a study of T-cell reconstitution after alpha-beta-depleted transplantation in children. Researchers prepared the TCRbeta library using unique molecular identifiers, the study reports. TCRdb ran MiXCR on the PCR reads and lists one entry per CDR3 protein. The sample lists fewer than 120,000 distinct CDR3 sequences; 10% were seen once. The sample consisted of PBMCs from the stem cell graft donor, taken from the stem cell graft. The receptor set was obtained from a human donor who donated a stem cell graft to a child with acute lymphoblastic leukemia.

This clonotype has a count of ten or more. The CDR3 coding sequence is TGCAGCGTTGAACTGGGTGTGGGGACTGAAGCTTTCTTT. Its protein product is CSVELGVGTEAFF. The chain employs TRBV29-1 and TRBJ1-1, with no clear D. The V gene lost 2 bases and the J gene lost 5 bases, with 12 bases spanning the gap. CDR1 and CDR2 from the germline V gene are SQVTM and ANQGSEA. The CDR3 consists of 13 residues.

This clonotype has a count of ten or more. The rearrangement uses TRBV20-1 and TRBJ2-7; TRBD2 matches at 7 bases. V was pared by 3 bases and J by 3 bases, with 8 bases of the junction left unmatched. Per the germline V gene, CDR1 is DFQATT and CDR2 is SNEGSKA (reference sequence). The CDR3 runs to 14 residues. The CDR3 nucleotides are TGCAGTGCTAGGGTAGCGGGCGGGGGCTACGAGCAGTACTTC. Translating it yields CSARVAGGGYEQYF.

In its sample, this clonotype was seen many times. V and J are TRBV3-1 and TRBJ2-1, with D tentatively TRBD1 (5 bases). From germline, CDR1 is LGHDT and CDR2 YNNKEL (reference sequence). The V end lost 6 bases, the J end lost 2 bases, and 11 bases lay between the germline ends. The CDR3 spans 14 residues. CDR3 sequence: CASSLSTAYNEQFF. The CDR3 DNA sequence: TGTGCCAGCAGTCTTTCGACAGCCTACAATGAGCAGTTCTTC.

This clonotype was recorded many times. The J gene is TRBJ1-2, the V gene TRBV28, with TRBD1 identical over 10 bases. Trimming at V came to 5 bases and at J to 7 bases, leaving 10 bases not matched to a gene. Germline V gene sequence: CDR1 MDHEN, CDR2 SYDVKM. This CDR3 is 15 amino acids long. The CDR3, as DNA: TGTGCCAGCAGTCCTATGGGACAGGGGAAAAGTGGCTACACCTTC. It encodes CASSPMGQGKSGYTF.

In this sample, this clonotype turned up many times. The gene calls are TRBV15 and TRBJ2-6; no definite D call. From germline, CDR1 is LNHNV and CDR2 YYDKDF (reference sequence). The V gene lost 6 bases and the J gene lost 1 base, with 10 bases spanning the gap. The CDR3 spans 15 residues. As DNA, the CDR3 is TGTGCCACCAGAGAGTCCCCTTCTGGGGCCAACGTCCTGACTTTC. Translation gives CATRESPSGANVLTF.

This clonotype was recorded at least ten times. This chain joins TRBV20-1 and TRBJ2-2, with TRBD1 identical over 7 bases. The V and J ends lost 2 bases and 4 bases, in that order; junction bases with no gene match: 7. CDR1 is DFQATT and CDR2 is SNEGSKA in the germline V gene (reference sequence). CDR3 length: 15 residues. CDR3: CSARSTGLSTGELFF. CDR3 coding DNA: TGCAGTGCTAGATCGACAGGGCTGAGCACCGGGGAGCTGTTTTTT.

The sample holds many counts of this clonotype. The chain has TRBV3-1 and TRBJ1-1; the D is unclear. The germline V and J ends were trimmed by 0 bases and 6 bases, with 5 bases remaining between them. The CDR3 is 12 residues long. Germline V gives CDR1 LGHDT, CDR2 YNNKEL (reference sequence). CDR3 amino acids: CASSQDPAEAFF. CDR3 DNA: TGTGCCAGCAGCCAAGACCCTGCTGAAGCTTTCTTT. The variable domain in full, with the rest retrieved from reference TRBV3-1 and TRBJ1-1, is DTAVSQTPKYLVTQMGNDKSIKCEQNLGHDTMYWYKQDSKKFLKIMFSYNNKELIINETVPNRFSPKSPDKAHLNLHINSLELGDSAVYFCASSQDPAEAFFGQGTRLTVV.

This clonotype was detected many times. J is TRBJ1-2 and V is TRBV12-3 or TRBV12-4; the D is unclear. The CDR3 contains 13 residues. V was cut by 5 bases and J by 4 bases, with 11 bases left in between. The CDR3 nucleotides are TGTGCCAGCAGTCCCGACATAGGCTATGGCTACACCTTC. Protein sequence: CASSPDIGYGYTF.

This clonotype was seen ten or more times. The chain links TRBV5-4 to TRBJ2-1; possible D gene TRBD2, 5 bases. The CDR3 covers 20 residues. The germline V gene encodes CDR1 SGHNT and CDR2 YYREEE (reference sequence). Deletions cut 1 base from V and 0 bases from J, with 23 bases between. In DNA form, the CDR3 reads TGTGCCAGCAGCTTGTTGGCTAGCAGGATTGCTAGGAGCTCCTACAATGAGCAGTTCTTC. Translating it yields CASSLLASRIARSSYNEQFF.

This clonotype has a count of ten or more. The chain links TRBV6-5 to TRBJ1-2; weak D call: TRBD1 (6 bases). This CDR3 has 14 amino acids. V was pared by 4 bases and J by 0 bases, with 9 bases between. CDR1 and CDR2 from the germline V gene are MNHEY and SVGAGI. The CDR3 coding sequence is TGTGCCAGCAGTTTAGGACAGCCTAACTATGGCTACACCTTC. Translated, it gives CASSLGQPNYGYTF.

The V call is TRBV7-2, the J call TRBJ2-1; the D is unclear. With 1 base removed from V and 7 bases from J, the gap between germline ends came to 8 bases. Germline CDR1 reads SGHTA; CDR2 reads FQGNSA. The CDR3 runs to 13 residues. CDR3 coding DNA: TGTGCCAGCAGCTTAGGGCGGATGAATGAGCAGTTCTTC. Translated: CASSLGRMNEQFF.

This clonotype has at least ten counts. The chain carries TRBV12-3 or TRBV12-4 and TRBJ2-5, with 10 nucleotides matching TRBD2. The CDR3 sequence is 15 residues long. V trimming: 2 bases; J trimming: 2 bases; junction bases outside the gene matches: 2. CDR3 nucleotides: TGTGCCAGCAGTTTAACTAGCGGGAAACAAGAGACCCAGTACTTC. Its translation: CASSLTSGKQETQYF.

This clonotype has at least ten counts. The chain employs TRBV6-5 and TRBJ2-2, with no clear D. Trimming took off 0 bases at V and 7 bases at J, with 9 bases between the two ends. CDR3 size: 14 residues. Germline CDR1 is MNHEY and CDR2 is SVGAGI. DNA for the CDR3: TGTGCCAGCAGTTACTCTCCTTGGGGCGGGGAGCTGTTTTTT. Translated: CASSYSPWGGELFF.

This clonotype has ten or more counts. V and J are TRBV5-1 and TRBJ1-5, with a weak D call TRBD1 (5 bases). The CDR3 loop spans 13 amino acids. The germline V and J ends were trimmed by 3 bases and 4 bases, with 8 bases remaining between them. Germline V CDR1 and CDR2: SGHRS, YFSETQ. The CDR3 coding sequence is TGCGCCAGCAGCTGGGAGGGGAATCAGCCCCAGCATTTT. This sequence encodes CASSWEGNQPQHF.

In this sample, this clonotype turned up many times. This sequence joins TRBV20-1 and TRBJ2-3; perhaps TRBD2 as D (6 bases). CDR1 is DFQATT and CDR2 is SNEGSKA in the germline V gene (reference sequence). V dropped 0 bases and J dropped 6 bases, with 16 bases sitting between them. This CDR3 is 15 amino acids long. The CDR3 DNA sequence: TGCAGTGCTAGAGATCGTGGGACTGCGAAGGATACGCAGTATTTT. Translating gives CSARDRGTAKDTQYF.

Ten or more counts support this clonotype. V is TRBV10-2 and J is TRBJ2-7; TRBD1 aligns across 9 bases. Losses at the gene ends were 3 bases for V and 5 bases for J; bases not matched to a gene: 5. CDR1 is WSHSY, CDR2 SAAADI, per germline. The CDR3 covers 14 residues. The CDR3 spells CASSDGQGNHEQYF. The CDR3 region has the DNA TGCGCCAGCAGTGACGGACAGGGGAACCACGAGCAGTACTTC.

This clonotype appeared many times. The rearrangement uses TRBV12-3 or TRBV12-4 and TRBJ2-3; D remains ambiguous. Trimming removed 5 bases at V and 6 bases at J, with 9 bases between. This CDR3 has 12 amino acids. Here the CDR3 DNA reads TGTGCCAGCAGTCCGGGTGGGGATACGCAGTATTTT. Translation: CASSPGGDTQYF.

This clonotype was observed many times. This chain joins TRBV6-2 or TRBV6-3 and TRBJ1-5; D is possibly TRBD1 (5 bases). There are 14 residues in the CDR3. V lost 6 bases and J 10 bases, leaving 19 bases between the germline ends. Germline lookup yields CDR1 MNHEY and CDR2 SVGEGT. Written as DNA, the CDR3 is TGTGCCAGCAGGCCCCGAGGGGCCGGTTATCCCCAGCATTTT. Its translation is CASRPRGAGYPQHF.

This clonotype was seen ten or more times. The chain joins TRBV29-1 to TRBJ2-2, with 8 positions matching TRBD1. Germline lookup yields CDR1 SQVTM and CDR2 ANQGSEA. This CDR3 spans 15 amino acids. V shed 3 bases and J 7 bases; nucleotides not matched to a gene: 10. CDR3 in DNA: TGCAGCGTTGATCTTGCCAGGGGGCCCAGCGGGGAGCTGTTTTTT. It translates to CSVDLARGPSGELFF.

This rearrangement joins TRBV6-2 or TRBV6-3 to TRBJ1-5, with D unclear. Looked up from germline, CDR1 is MNHEY and CDR2 is SVGEGT. CDR3 length: 14 residues. V was pared by 6 bases and J by 5 bases, with 14 bases between. CDR3 nucleotides: TGTGCCAGCAGCCGCCGGACGCTGGATCAGCCCCAGCATTTT. It codes for CASSRRTLDQPQHF.

This clonotype was counted many times. The rearrangement uses TRBV5-1 and TRBJ2-1, with TRBD2 matching 11 bases. This CDR3 has 16 residues. V shed 4 bases, J shed 2 bases, and the junction held 5 bases outside the gene matches. Germline V gene lookup returns CDR1 SGHRS and CDR2 YFSETQ. CDR3 DNA sequence: TGCGCCAGCAGCCCCCCACTAGCGGGGGCCTACAATGAGCAGTTCTTC. This translates into CASSPPLAGAYNEQFF.